Presented here are 4 T cell receptor beta chains from one specimen sequenced in a study of CD8 T cells in ankylosing spondylitis. Each CDR3 protein is one row after TCRdb ran MiXCR on the 5' RACE reads. The sample has 500,000 to 650,000 distinct CDR3 sequences, about 5.4% seen once. Study outcomes and limitations: Blood of patients with ankylosing spondylitis appeared to be characterized by a TCR beta motif of roughly eight highly homologous variants.

These receptors' antigens are unknown. The sequenced sample consisted of blood, either unsorted or a sorted T cell fraction (not recorded which). The receptors were sampled from a male donor with ankylosing spondylitis.

This clonotype has at least ten counts. For the CDR3, the DNA is TGCAGTACAAGGACAGATAGCAATCAGCCCCAGCATTTT. Translated: CSTRTDSNQPQHF. The V and J genes are TRBV20-1 and TRBJ1-5; D is perhaps TRBD1 (6 bases). CDR3 length: 13 residues. Germline V gene lookup returns CDR1 DFQATT and CDR2 SNEGSKA (reference sequence). V was clipped by 8 bases and J by 0 bases, with 11 bases between them.

This clonotype was recorded many times. This chain links TRBV10-1 with TRBJ2-5, with D perhaps matching TRBD1 (5 bases). With 5 bases removed from V and 5 bases from J, the gap between germline ends came to 18 bases. Germline CDR1 reads WNHNN; CDR2 reads SYGVQD (reference sequence). There are 15 residues in the CDR3. Written as DNA, the CDR3 is TGCGCCAGCAGTAACCCACAGGCAGGTGGGGAGACCCAGTACTTC. It is translated as CASSNPQAGGETQYF.

In its sample, this clonotype was seen many times. The chain links TRBV7-9 to TRBJ1-2; 7 nucleotides align to TRBD1. This CDR3 contains 17 residues. Per germline, CDR1 SEHNR and CDR2 FQNEAQ (reference sequence). V gave up 3 bases and J gave up 8 bases; unmatched junction bases: 18. This chain's CDR3 is CASSFGPTRGHLQGYTF. CDR3 nucleotide sequence: TGTGCCAGCAGCTTTGGTCCAACGAGGGGGCACTTGCAGGGCTACACCTTC. The variable domain in full, with the rest retrieved from reference TRBV7-9 and TRBJ1-2, is DTGVSQNPRHKITKRGQNVTFRCDPISEHNRLYWYRQTLGQGPEFLTYFQNEAQLEKSRLLSDRFSAERPKGSFSTLEIQRTEQGDSAMYLCASSFGPTRGHLQGYTFGSGTRLTVV.

This clonotype was detected ten times or more. V and J are TRBV6-2 or TRBV6-3 and TRBJ1-2, with 7 bases matching TRBD1. In germline, CDR1 is MNHEY, CDR2 SVGEGT. The CDR3 loop spans 14 amino acids. The junction had 10 bases not matched to a gene; V was cut back by 7 bases and J by 5 bases. This CDR3 reads CASTKGARPYGYTF. CDR3 sequence (DNA): TGTGCCAGCACCAAGGGGGCCAGACCGTATGGCTACACCTTC.